The 12 T cell receptor beta chains listed next were all sequenced from one sample in a study of T cell responses to AZD1222 COVID-19 vaccine. Using immunoSEQ multiplex PCR, the repertoire was profiled, and TCRdb retains in-frame clones only, with some absent. Altogether over 85,000 clones are present, roughly 80% being singletons, with the ten largest covering over 15%. Sequenced here: peripheral blood, sampled on day 0 of AZD1222 vaccination. These receptors were collected from an adult in good health.

The J gene is TRBJ1-5, the V gene TRBV24-1, with D possibly being TRBD1 (6 bases). The length of the CDR3 is 15 residues. The V gene lost 2 bases and the J gene lost 2 bases, with 9 bases spanning the gap. Germline V gene data show CDR1 as KGHDR and CDR2 as SFDVKD. DNA for the CDR3: TGTGCCACCAGTGATTCGAGGACAGGCAATCAGCCCCAGCATTTT. Protein: CATSDSRTGNQPQHF.

This chain joins TRBV19 and TRBJ1-2, with D possibly matching TRBD1 (6 bases). The V and J ends lost 7 bases and 4 bases respectively, with 10 bases between them. The length of the CDR3 is 12 residues. The V gene's germline CDR1 is LNHDA and CDR2 SQIVND (reference sequence). Here the CDR3 DNA reads TGTGCCAGTAACGGGGGGCCCTATGGCTACACCTTC. This gives the protein CASNGGPYGYTF.

V gene TRBV24-1 combines with J gene TRBJ1-3, with D possibly matching TRBD1 (5 bases). Germline V gene data show CDR1 as KGHDR and CDR2 as SFDVKD. The CDR3 sequence is 17 residues long. The V and J ends lost 4 bases and 1 base respectively, with 16 bases between them. For the CDR3, the DNA is TGTGCCACCAGTGACCCCATGAGGGACGGTTCTGGAAACACCATATATTTT. This codes for CATSDPMRDGSGNTIYF.

V gene TRBV3-1 (or the pseudogene TRBV3-2) combines with J gene TRBJ2-2; unclear D gene. The length of the CDR3 is 14 residues. Trimming left V 7 bases short and J 0 bases short, with 9 bases between. Per the germline V gene, CDR1 is LGHDT and CDR2 is YNNKEL (reference sequence). This CDR3 reads CASMQLSNTGELFF. DNA of the CDR3: TGTGCCAGCATGCAGTTGTCGAACACCGGGGAGCTGTTTTTT.

The chain employs TRBV5-1 and TRBJ1-1, with D perhaps TRBD1 (5 bases). CDR3 size: 14 residues. CDR1 and CDR2 (germline): SGHRS, YFSETQ. Trimming pared 1 base from V and 6 bases from J, leaving 13 bases between. CDR3 sequence reads: CASSLMGVGAEAFF. CDR3 DNA: TGCGCCAGCAGCTTGATGGGGGTCGGGGCTGAAGCTTTCTTT.

The rearrangement uses TRBV28 and TRBJ1-5, with D tentatively TRBD1 (5 bases). Germline assignment: CDR1 MDHEN and CDR2 SYDVKM. The CDR3 length is 15 residues. Trimming shortened V by 4 bases and J by 1 base, and 11 bases separated the two germline ends. This CDR3 is CASSSRDTSNQPQHF. The DNA of the CDR3 is TGTGCCAGCAGTTCCAGGGATACCAGCAATCAGCCCCAGCATTTT.

The CDR3 DNA reads as TGTGCCAGCAGTTATCGGCCTAGCGGGGAAACCGGGGAGCTGTTTTTT. Protein product: CASSYRPSGETGELFF. The chain recombines TRBV6-2 or TRBV6-3 with TRBJ2-2, with TRBD2 matching 9 bases. The germline gives CDR1 MNHEY, CDR2 SVGEGT. Trimming removed 3 bases from V and 5 bases from J; junction bases left unmatched: 7. The CDR3 loop spans 16 amino acids.

In its sample, this clone was seen a few times. The V gene is TRBV6-2 or TRBV6-3, the J gene TRBJ1-5; a possible D gene is TRBD1 (5 bases). Germline loops: CDR1 MNHEY, CDR2 SVGEGT. This CDR3 is built from 17 residues. Trimming cost V 6 bases and J 5 bases, with 23 bases left between them. In DNA form, the CDR3 reads TGTGCCAGCAGCTATCAGGGAGGCGGGATCTTCTATCAGCCCCAGCATTTT. Amino acids: CASSYQGGGIFYQPQHF.

This rearrangement joins TRBV6-5 to TRBJ2-2, with D tentatively TRBD1 (6 bases). The V gene lost 6 bases and the J gene lost 7 bases, with 15 bases spanning the gap. The CDR3 consists of 14 residues. Germline CDR1 and CDR2: MNHEY and SVGAGI. CDR3 protein: CASRDTGSVGELFF. Written as DNA, the CDR3 is TGTGCCAGCAGAGATACAGGGTCGGTCGGGGAGCTGTTTTTT.

The chain couples TRBV11-2 to TRBJ2-7; D may be TRBD2 (5 bases). V lost 1 base and J lost 7, with 8 bases in between. CDR3 length: 12 amino acids. Germline loops: CDR1 SGHAT, CDR2 FQNNGV. The CDR3 bases are TGTGCCAGCAGCTTAGGCGCGGGTGAGCAGTACGTC. This encodes CASSLGAGEQYV.

The chain is built from TRBV19 and TRBJ1-6; D is possibly TRBD1 (5 bases). V lost 4 bases to trimming and J lost 5 bases, with 12 bases between them. This CDR3 is 15 amino acids long. CDR1 and CDR2 (germline): LNHDA, SQIVND (reference sequence). The DNA of the CDR3 is TGTGCCAGTAGTAGGCCGGGACCGAATAATTCACCCCTCCACTTT. Protein sequence: CASSRPGPNNSPLHF.

CDR3 nucleotides: TGTGCCAGCAGCTCCACAAGGTCTGAAGCTTTCTTT. This sequence encodes CASSSTRSEAFF. The chain carries TRBV5-4 and TRBJ1-1, with no clear D. Trimming removed 3 bases from V and 6 bases from J, with 9 bases in between. Germline CDR1 and CDR2: SGHNT and YYREEE (reference sequence). This CDR3 is built from 12 residues.